This is a list of T cell receptor beta chains from one sample in a study of cytomegalovirus exposure and HLA in healthy donors. Data came from immunoSEQ multiplex PCR; TCRdb stores just in-frame clones and leaves some out. This sample has around 280,000 clones, with about 90% found just once. Sequenced: PBMCs. Receptor source: a woman between 18 and 30 years old in good health and CMV-seronegative. CDR3s include the opening cysteine and the closing phenylalanine or tryptophan. Each record gives: clone size, J gene, D gene, V gene, CDR3 protein, CDR3 DNA. The D gene is left open where the match is weak. A clone size is listed for some rows: how often the clone was seen (once, few, many), or a class if it is expanded.

>-|TRBJ2-1|-|TRBV5-4
CASSPDSSAYNEQFF
TGTGCCAGCAGCCCCGACAGCTCCGCCTACAATGAGCAGTTCTTC
>once|TRBJ1-2|TRBD1|TRBV10-1
CASSEYRGGGYTF
TGCGCCAGCAGTGAATACAGGGGTGGTGGCTACACCTTC
>-|TRBJ1-5|TRBD1|TRBV5-3
CARSSRDRAVSNQPQHF
TGTGCCAGAAGCTCCCGGGACAGGGCTGTTAGCAATCAGCCCCAGCATTTT
>-|TRBJ2-5|-|TRBV9
CASSSRRGGLRETQYF
TGTGCCAGCAGCTCCCGAAGGGGGGGGTTAAGGGAGACCCAGTACTTC
>-|TRBJ2-2|TRBD2|TRBV9
CASTHGGDHTGELFF
TGTGCCAGTACCCATGGGGGGGACCACACCGGGGAGCTGTTTTTT
>once|TRBJ2-3|-|TRBV6-5
CASTKSSDDTQYF
TGTGCCAGCACTAAATCTAGCGATGATACGCAGTATTTT
>once|TRBJ1-4|-|TRBV6-1
CASSEAGHTSTNEKLFF
TGTGCCAGCAGTGAAGCCGGACACACTTCAACTAATGAAAAACTGTTTTTT
>-|TRBJ2-3|-|TRBV29-1
CSVLVRSDTDTQYF
TGCAGCGTCCTCGTGAGGTCGGACACAGATACGCAGTATTTT
>-|TRBJ1-4|-|TRBV9
CASSVSSPTRGSNEKLFF
TGTGCCAGCAGCGTATCCTCCCCCACACGGGGGTCTAATGAAAAACTGTTTTTT
>-|TRBJ1-1|TRBD1|TRBV10-3
CAISDTGANTEAFF
TGTGCCATCAGTGACACAGGGGCGAACACTGAAGCTTTCTTT
>-|TRBJ2-3|TRBD2|TRBV6-4
CASSGFRGGASTDTQYF
TGTGCCAGCAGTGGGTTCCGCGGGGGGGCCAGCACAGATACGCAGTATTTT
>-|TRBJ1-2|-|TRBV5-6
CASSLAHTTGGYTF
TGTGCCAGCAGCTTGGCTCACACAACGGGTGGCTACACCTTC
>once|TRBJ1-1|TRBD1|TRBV10-2
CASRGQTMNTEAFF
TGCGCCAGCAGGGGACAGACCATGAACACTGAAGCTTTCTTT